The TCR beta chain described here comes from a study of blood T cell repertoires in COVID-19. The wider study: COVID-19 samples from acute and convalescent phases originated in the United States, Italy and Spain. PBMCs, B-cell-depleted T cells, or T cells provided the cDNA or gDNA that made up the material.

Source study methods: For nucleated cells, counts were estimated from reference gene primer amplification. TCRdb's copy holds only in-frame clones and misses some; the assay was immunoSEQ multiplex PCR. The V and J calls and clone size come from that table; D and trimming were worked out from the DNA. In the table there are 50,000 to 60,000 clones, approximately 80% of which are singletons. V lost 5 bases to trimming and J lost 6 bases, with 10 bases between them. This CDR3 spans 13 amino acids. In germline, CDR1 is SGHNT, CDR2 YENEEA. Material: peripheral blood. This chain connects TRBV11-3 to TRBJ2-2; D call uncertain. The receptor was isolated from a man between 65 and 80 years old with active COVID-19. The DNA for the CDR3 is TGTGCCAGCAGCCAATTCCATGCCGGGGAGCTGTTTTTT. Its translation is CASSQFHAGELFF.